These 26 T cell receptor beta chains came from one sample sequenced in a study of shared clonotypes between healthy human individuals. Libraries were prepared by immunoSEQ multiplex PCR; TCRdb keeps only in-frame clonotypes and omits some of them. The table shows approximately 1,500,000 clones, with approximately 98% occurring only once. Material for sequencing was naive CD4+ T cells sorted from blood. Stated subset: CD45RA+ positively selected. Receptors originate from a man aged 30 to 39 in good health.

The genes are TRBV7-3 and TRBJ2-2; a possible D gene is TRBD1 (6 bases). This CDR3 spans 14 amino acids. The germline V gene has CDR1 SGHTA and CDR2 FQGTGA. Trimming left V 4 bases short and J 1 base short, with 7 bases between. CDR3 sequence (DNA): TGTGCCAGCAGCTGGGGACAGAACACCGGGGAGCTGTTTTTT. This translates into CASSWGQNTGELFF. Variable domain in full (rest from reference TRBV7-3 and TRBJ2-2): GAGVSQTPSNKVTEKGKYVELRCDPISGHTALYWYRQSLGQGPEFLIYFQGTGAADDSGLPNDRFFAVRPEGSVSTLKIQRTERGDSAVYLCASSWGQNTGELFFGEGSRLTVL.

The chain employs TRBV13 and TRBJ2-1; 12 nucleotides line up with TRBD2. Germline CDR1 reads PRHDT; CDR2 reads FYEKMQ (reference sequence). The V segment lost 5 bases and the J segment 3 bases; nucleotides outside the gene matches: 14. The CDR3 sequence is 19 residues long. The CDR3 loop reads CASSVPALAGGPLYNEQFF. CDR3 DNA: TGTGCCAGCAGCGTCCCGGCACTAGCGGGAGGACCTCTCTACAATGAGCAGTTCTTC.

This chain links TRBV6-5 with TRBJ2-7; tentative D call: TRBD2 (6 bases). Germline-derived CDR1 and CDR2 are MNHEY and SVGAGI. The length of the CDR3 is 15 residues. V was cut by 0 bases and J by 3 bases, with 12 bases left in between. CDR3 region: CASSYSGTVFYEQYF. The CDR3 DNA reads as TGTGCCAGCAGTTACTCCGGGACTGTCTTCTACGAGCAGTACTTC.

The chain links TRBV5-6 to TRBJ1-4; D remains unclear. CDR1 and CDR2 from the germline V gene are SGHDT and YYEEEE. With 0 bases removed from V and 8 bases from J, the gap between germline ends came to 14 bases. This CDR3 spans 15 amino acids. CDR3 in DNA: TGTGCCAGCAGCTTGGCCGGAGGGTTTGGGGAAAAACTGTTTTTT. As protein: CASSLAGGFGEKLFF. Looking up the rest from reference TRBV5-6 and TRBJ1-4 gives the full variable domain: DAGVTQSPTHLIKTRGQQVTLRCSPKSGHDTVSWYQQALGQGPQFIFQYYEEEERQRGNFPDRFSGHQFPNYSSELNVNALLLGDSALYLCASSLAGGFGEKLFFGSGTQLSVL.

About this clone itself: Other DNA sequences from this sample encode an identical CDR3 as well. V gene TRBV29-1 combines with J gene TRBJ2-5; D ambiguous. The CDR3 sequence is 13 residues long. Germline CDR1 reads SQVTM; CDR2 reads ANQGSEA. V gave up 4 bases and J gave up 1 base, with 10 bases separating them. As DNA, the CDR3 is TGCAGCGTTGTGGGCAGGTTCCAAGAGACCCAGTACTTC. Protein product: CSVVGRFQETQYF.

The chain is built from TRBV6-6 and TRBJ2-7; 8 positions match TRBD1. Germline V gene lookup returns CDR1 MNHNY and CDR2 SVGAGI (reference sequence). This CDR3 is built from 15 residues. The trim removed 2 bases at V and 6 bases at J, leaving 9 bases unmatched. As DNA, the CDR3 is TGTGCCAGCAGTTACGGTTGGACAGGGATTGTCGAGCAGTACTTC. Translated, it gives CASSYGWTGIVEQYF.

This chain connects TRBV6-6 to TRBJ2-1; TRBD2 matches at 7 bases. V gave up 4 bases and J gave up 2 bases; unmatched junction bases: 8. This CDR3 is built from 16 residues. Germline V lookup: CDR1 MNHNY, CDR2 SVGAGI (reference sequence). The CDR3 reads CASSSSGGRAYNEQFF. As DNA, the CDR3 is TGTGCCAGCAGTTCCTCAGGAGGGAGGGCCTACAATGAGCAGTTCTTC.

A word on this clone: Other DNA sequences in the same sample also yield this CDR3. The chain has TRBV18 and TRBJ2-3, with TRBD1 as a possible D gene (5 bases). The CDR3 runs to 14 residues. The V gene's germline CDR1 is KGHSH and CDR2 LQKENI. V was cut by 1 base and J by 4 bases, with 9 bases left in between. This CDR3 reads CASSPRQGSDTQYF. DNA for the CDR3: TGTGCCAGCTCACCACGCCAGGGTTCAGATACGCAGTATTTT.

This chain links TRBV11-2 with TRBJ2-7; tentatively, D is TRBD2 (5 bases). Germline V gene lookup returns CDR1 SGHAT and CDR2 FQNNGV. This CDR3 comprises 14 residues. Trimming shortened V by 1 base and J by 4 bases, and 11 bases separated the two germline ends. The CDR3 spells CASSLGSGFYEQYF. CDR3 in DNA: TGTGCCAGCAGCTTAGGATCGGGGTTTTACGAGCAGTACTTC.

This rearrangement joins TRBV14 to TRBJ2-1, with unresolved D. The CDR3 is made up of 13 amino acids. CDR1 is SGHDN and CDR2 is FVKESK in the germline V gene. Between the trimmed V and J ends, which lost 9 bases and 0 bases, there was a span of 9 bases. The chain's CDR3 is CASGRSSYNEQFF. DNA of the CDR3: TGTGCCAGTGGGCGGAGCTCCTACAATGAGCAGTTCTTC.

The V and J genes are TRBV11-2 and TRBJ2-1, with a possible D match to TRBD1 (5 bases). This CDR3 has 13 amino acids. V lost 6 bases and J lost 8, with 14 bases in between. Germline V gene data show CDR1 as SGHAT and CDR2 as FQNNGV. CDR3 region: CASRDRPGYEQFF. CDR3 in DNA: TGTGCCAGCAGGGACCGACCAGGGTATGAGCAGTTCTTC.

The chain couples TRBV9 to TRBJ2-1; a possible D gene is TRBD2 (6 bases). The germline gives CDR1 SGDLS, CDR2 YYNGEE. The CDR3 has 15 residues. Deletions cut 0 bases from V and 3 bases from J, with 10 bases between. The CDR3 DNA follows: TGTGCCAGCAGCGTAGTCGGGAGAGACTACAATGAGCAGTTCTTC. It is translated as CASSVVGRDYNEQFF.

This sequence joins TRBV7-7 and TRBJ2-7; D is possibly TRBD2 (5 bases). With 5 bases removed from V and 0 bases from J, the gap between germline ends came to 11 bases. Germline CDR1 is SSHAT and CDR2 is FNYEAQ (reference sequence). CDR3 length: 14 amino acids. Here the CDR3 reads CASSRGLGSYEQYF. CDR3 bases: TGTGCCAGCAGCCGCGGACTCGGCTCCTACGAGCAGTACTTC.

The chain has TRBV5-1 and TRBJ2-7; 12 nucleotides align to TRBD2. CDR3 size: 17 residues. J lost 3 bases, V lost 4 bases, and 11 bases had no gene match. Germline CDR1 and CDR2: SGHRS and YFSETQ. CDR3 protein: CASSRDGGLAGRYEQYF. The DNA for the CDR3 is TGCGCCAGCAGCAGGGACGGTGGACTAGCGGGACGCTACGAGCAGTACTTC.

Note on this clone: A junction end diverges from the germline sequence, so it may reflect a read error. The CDR3 region has the DNA TGTGCTAGCAGCTTGATTGTCGCCCAGGGGGAGACCCAGTACTTC. Its protein is CASSLIVAQGETQYF. The chain employs TRBV7-7 and TRBJ2-5; TRBD1 might be the D (6 bases). Per the germline V gene, CDR1 is SSHAT and CDR2 is FNYEAQ (reference sequence). This CDR3 comprises 15 residues.

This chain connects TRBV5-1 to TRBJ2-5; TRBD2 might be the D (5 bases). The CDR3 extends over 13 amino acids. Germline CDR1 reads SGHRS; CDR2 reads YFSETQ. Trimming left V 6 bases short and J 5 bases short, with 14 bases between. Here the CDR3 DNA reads TGCGCCAGCACCGCTGACCCGGGGGAGACCCAGTACTTC. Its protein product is CASTADPGETQYF. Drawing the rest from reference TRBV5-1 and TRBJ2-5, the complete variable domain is KAGVTQTPRYLIKTRGQQVTLSCSPISGHRSVSWYQQTPGQGLQFLFEYFSETQRNKGNFPGRFSGRQFSNSRSEMNVSTLELGDSALYLCASTADPGETQYFGPGTRLLVL.

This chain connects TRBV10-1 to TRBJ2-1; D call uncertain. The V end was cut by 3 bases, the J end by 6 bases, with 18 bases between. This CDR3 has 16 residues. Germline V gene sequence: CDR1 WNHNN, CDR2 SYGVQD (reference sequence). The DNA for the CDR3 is TGCGCCAGCAGTGACCCCGGGCCCCCCAAGGGCAATGAGCAGTTCTTC. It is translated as CASSDPGPPKGNEQFF.

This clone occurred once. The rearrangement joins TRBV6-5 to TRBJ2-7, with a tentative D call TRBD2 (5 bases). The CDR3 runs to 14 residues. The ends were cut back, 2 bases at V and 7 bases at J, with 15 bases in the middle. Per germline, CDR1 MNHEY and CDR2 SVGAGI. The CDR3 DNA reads TGTGCCAGCAGTTACGAACCCCCCTGGACTGAGCAGTACTTC. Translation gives CASSYEPPWTEQYF.

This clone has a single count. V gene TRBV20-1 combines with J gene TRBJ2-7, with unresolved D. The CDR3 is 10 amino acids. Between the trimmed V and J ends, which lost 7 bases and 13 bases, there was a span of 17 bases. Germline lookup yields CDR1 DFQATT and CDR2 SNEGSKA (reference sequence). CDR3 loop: CSVKGPKVYF. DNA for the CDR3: TGCAGTGTTAAGGGCCCCAAGGTATACTTC.

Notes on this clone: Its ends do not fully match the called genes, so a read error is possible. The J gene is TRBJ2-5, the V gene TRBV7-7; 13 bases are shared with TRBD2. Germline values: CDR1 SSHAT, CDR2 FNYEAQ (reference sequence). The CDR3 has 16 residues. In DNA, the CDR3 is TGTGCTAGCAGCCCGGGACTAGCGGGACCCAAAGAGACCCAGTACTTC. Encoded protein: CASSPGLAGPKETQYF.

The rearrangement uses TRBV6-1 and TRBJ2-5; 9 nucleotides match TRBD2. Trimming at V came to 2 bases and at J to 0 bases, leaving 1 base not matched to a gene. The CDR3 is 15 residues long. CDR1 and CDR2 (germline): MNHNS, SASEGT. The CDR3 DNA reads TGTGCCAGCAGTGAACTAGCGGGAAACCAAGAGACCCAGTACTTC. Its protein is CASSELAGNQETQYF.

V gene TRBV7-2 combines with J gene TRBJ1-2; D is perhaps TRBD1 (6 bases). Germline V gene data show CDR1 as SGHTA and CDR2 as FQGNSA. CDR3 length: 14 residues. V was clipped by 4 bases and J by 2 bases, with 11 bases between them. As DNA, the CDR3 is TGTGCCAGCAGCTCCTACAGGGTCAACTATGGCTACACCTTC. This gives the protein CASSSYRVNYGYTF.

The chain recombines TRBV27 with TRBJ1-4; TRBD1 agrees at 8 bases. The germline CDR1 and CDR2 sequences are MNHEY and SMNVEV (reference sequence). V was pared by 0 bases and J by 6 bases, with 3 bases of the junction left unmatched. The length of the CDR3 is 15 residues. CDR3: CASSLSEQGDEKLFF. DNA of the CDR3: TGTGCCAGCAGTTTATCGGAACAGGGGGATGAAAAACTGTTTTTT.

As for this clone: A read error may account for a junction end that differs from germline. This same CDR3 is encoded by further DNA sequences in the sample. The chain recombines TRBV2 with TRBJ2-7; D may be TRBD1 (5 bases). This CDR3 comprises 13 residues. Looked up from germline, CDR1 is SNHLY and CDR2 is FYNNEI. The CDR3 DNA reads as TGTGCCAGCAGTCCAGGGCGTACCTACGAGCAGTATTTC. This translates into CASSPGRTYEQYF.

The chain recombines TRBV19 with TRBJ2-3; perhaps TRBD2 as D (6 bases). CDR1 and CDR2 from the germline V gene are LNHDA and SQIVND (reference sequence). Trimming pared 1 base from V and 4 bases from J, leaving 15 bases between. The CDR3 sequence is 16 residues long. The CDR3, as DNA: TGTGCCAGTAGTATAGCCGGGAGCAGTTATGCAGATACGCAGTATTTT. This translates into CASSIAGSSYADTQYF.

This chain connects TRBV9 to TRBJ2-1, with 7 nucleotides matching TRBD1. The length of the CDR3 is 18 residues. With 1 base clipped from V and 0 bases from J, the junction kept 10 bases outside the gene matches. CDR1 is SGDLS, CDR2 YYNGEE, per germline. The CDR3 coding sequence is TGTGCCAGCAGCGTAAGGGACAGCCGACGACTCTCCTACAATGAGCAGTTCTTC. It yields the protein CASSVRDSRRLSYNEQFF.